The TCR beta chain described here comes from a study of CD8 T cells in Susac syndrome. The V end was cut by 0 bases, the J end by 2 bases, with 5 bases between. There are 13 residues in the CDR3. Germline-derived CDR1 and CDR2 are MNHEY and SVGEGT. Isolation of CD8+ and CD4+ T cells was performed negatively, whereas enrichment of TEMRA cells was done by FACS. Random hexamers primed reverse transcription of about 0.5 to 1 ug RNA. Across 54 Vbeta and 13 Jbeta, immunoSEQ multiplex PCR amplified TCR beta CDR3. Each CDR3 protein gets one entry after TCRdb re-called the immunoSEQ multiplex PCR reads with MiXCR. The sample contains under 200,000 distinct CDR3 sequences, approximately 95% of which appear only once.

The rearrangement joins TRBV6-2 or TRBV6-3 to TRBJ2-7; D gene unclear. Sequenced material: CD8+ T cells from PBMCs. The receptor's source is a human donor with multiple sclerosis. CDR3 DNA sequence: TGTGCCAGCAGTTACTCCAGGCCCTACGAGCAGTACTTC. Encoded protein: CASSYSRPYEQYF.